Listed here are 19 T cell receptor beta chains from one sample, sequenced in a study of blood T cell repertoires in COVID-19. Repertoires were generated with immunoSEQ multiplex PCR, while TCRdb's copy carries only in-frame clones and drops some. This table holds 200,000 to 300,000 clones, roughly 86% found once. Sequencing input: peripheral blood. The receptor source for this set is a man aged 80 or over with acute or convalescent COVID-19.

This sequence joins TRBV5-4 and TRBJ1-2; possibly TRBD1 for D (6 bases). Trimming removed 1 base from V and 8 bases from J, with 18 bases in between. Germline assignment: CDR1 SGHNT and CDR2 YYREEE (reference sequence). There are 15 residues in the CDR3. CDR3 nucleotides: TGTGCCAGCAGCTTGAATGCGGGGGCCCCCTTAGGCTACACCTTC. This encodes CASSLNAGAPLGYTF.

This clone was counted only a few times. The chain recombines TRBV18 with TRBJ2-7; weak D call: TRBD2 (6 bases). The CDR3 has 16 amino acids. The germline V gene has CDR1 KGHSH and CDR2 LQKENI. The V and J ends lost 6 bases and 6 bases respectively, with 24 bases between them. For the CDR3, the DNA is TGTGCCAGCTCTCGGTCCCAGGGTATAGCGGTGAGCGAGCAGTACTTC. This codes for CASSRSQGIAVSEQYF.

The chain uses TRBV7-9 and TRBJ2-1; 8 nucleotides line up with TRBD1. The CDR3 has 14 amino acids. V lost 7 bases to trimming and J lost 7 bases; unmatched junction nucleotides: 9. Germline CDR1 reads SEHNR; CDR2 reads FQNEAQ (reference sequence). The CDR3 reads CASTAGTGVNEQFF. The CDR3 nucleotides read TGTGCCAGCACAGCCGGGACAGGAGTTAATGAGCAGTTCTTC.

The rearrangement joins TRBV27 to TRBJ1-2; D is perhaps TRBD1 (5 bases). The CDR3 loop spans 13 amino acids. V lost 8 bases, J lost 8 bases, and 18 bases lay in between. Germline V gene lookup returns CDR1 MNHEY and CDR2 SMNVEV (reference sequence). The CDR3 nucleotides are TGTGCCAGCCGCCTCCTAGGGGCTGGAGGCTACACCTTC. Translation gives CASRLLGAGGYTF.

V and J are TRBV11-3 and TRBJ2-7; 9 nucleotides match TRBD1. With V trimmed by 5 bases and J by 5 bases, 13 bases remained unmatched. Germline lookup yields CDR1 SGHNT and CDR2 YENEEA. The CDR3 extends over 16 amino acids. For the CDR3, the DNA is TGTGCCAGCAGCAAAGGGGATCCGGGACAGGGTAACGAGCAGTACTTC. As protein: CASSKGDPGQGNEQYF.

Only a few counts were recorded for this clone. The rearrangement uses TRBV10-2 and TRBJ1-1, with 11 bases fitting TRBD1. The CDR3 is made up of 15 amino acids. J lost 4 bases, V lost 7 bases, and 8 bases had no gene match. Germline loops: CDR1 WSHSY, CDR2 SAAADI. CDR3 nucleotide sequence: TGCGCCAGCACATTCCCCGGGACAGGGGGCACTGAAGCTTTCTTT. Its protein is CASTFPGTGGTEAFF.

The chain employs TRBV2 and TRBJ1-5; D possibly corresponds to TRBD1 (6 bases). Trimming pared 7 bases from V and 5 bases from J, leaving 18 bases between. CDR1 is SNHLY and CDR2 is FYNNEI in the germline V gene. This CDR3 comprises 15 residues. CDR3 sequence reads: CASKGRTGTYQPQHF. In nucleotides, the CDR3 is TGTGCCAGCAAGGGACGAACAGGGACCTATCAGCCCCAGCATTTT. Looking up the rest from reference TRBV2 and TRBJ1-5 gives the full variable domain: EPEVTQTPSHQVTQMGQEVILRCVPISNHLYFYWYRQILGQKVEFLVSFYNNEISEKSEIFDDQFSVERPDGSNFTLKIRSTKLEDSAMYFCASKGRTGTYQPQHFGDGTRLSIL.

This sequence joins TRBV3-1 (or the pseudogene TRBV3-2) and TRBJ1-1; TRBD1 is a possible D gene (5 bases). Germline CDR1 LGHDT, CDR2 YNNKEL (reference sequence). This CDR3 is built from 14 residues. The V gene lost 0 bases and the J gene lost 4 bases, with 9 bases spanning the gap. DNA of the CDR3: TGTGCCAGCAGCCAAGATCTTGGGGCCACTGAAGCTTTCTTT. Protein sequence: CASSQDLGATEAFF.

This rearrangement joins TRBV6-5 to TRBJ2-7; 13 bases map to TRBD2. The junction had 10 bases not matched to a gene; V was cut back by 4 bases and J by 7 bases. Germline V gene sequence: CDR1 MNHEY, CDR2 SVGAGI. There are 16 residues in the CDR3. This CDR3 is CASSFRTSGRWGEQYF. CDR3 DNA sequence: TGTGCCAGCAGTTTCCGGACTAGCGGGAGATGGGGAGAGCAGTACTTC.

This clone was counted once. This chain joins TRBV24-1 and TRBJ2-2; D may be TRBD2 (6 bases). Germline CDR1 reads KGHDR; CDR2 reads SFDVKD. Deletions cut 7 bases from V and 5 bases from J, with 10 bases between. CDR3 length: 13 amino acids. CDR3 in DNA: TGTGCCACCAGGGGGAGGAATACCGGGGAGCTGTTTTTT. Residues: CATRGRNTGELFF.

The rearrangement uses TRBV19 and TRBJ1-2, with D perhaps matching TRBD1 (6 bases). Per germline, CDR1 LNHDA and CDR2 SQIVND (reference sequence). V was shortened by 8 bases and J by 8 bases, with 15 bases between the two germline ends. This CDR3 spans 12 amino acids. CDR3 loop: CASSDRLHGYTF. CDR3 DNA: TGTGCCAGTTCGGACAGACTCCACGGCTACACCTTC.

The chain combines TRBV28 with TRBJ1-6, with 12 bases fitting TRBD1. J was trimmed by 11 bases and V by 4 bases; bases with no gene match: 3. The CDR3 contains 14 residues. Per the germline V gene, CDR1 is MDHEN and CDR2 is SYDVKM. Here the CDR3 reads CASSWDRGLAPLHF. The CDR3 nucleotides read TGTGCCAGCAGTTGGGACAGGGGGCTGGCACCCCTCCACTTT.

The chain uses TRBV5-4 and TRBJ2-3; 14 bases map to TRBD2. The germline V gene has CDR1 SGHNT and CDR2 YYREEE (reference sequence). The CDR3 runs 16 residues. J gave up 7 bases and V 4 bases, and 8 bases lay outside the gene matches. The CDR3 sequence is CASSLAGLAGANTQYF. CDR3 nucleotides: TGTGCCAGCAGCCTGGCGGGACTAGCGGGAGCAAATACGCAGTATTTT.

The rearrangement links TRBV3-1 (or the pseudogene TRBV3-2) to TRBJ1-1, with a weak D call TRBD1 (6 bases). V was cut by 4 bases and J by 8 bases, with 17 bases left in between. The germline V gene encodes CDR1 LGHDT and CDR2 YNNKEL (reference sequence). This CDR3 is built from 14 residues. The CDR3 DNA follows: TGTGCCAGCAGCCGAACAGAAGGGGGACAAGAAGCTTTCTTT. It is translated as CASSRTEGGQEAFF.

V usage is TRBV19 and J usage is TRBJ1-5, with D uncertain. The germline V gene has CDR1 LNHDA and CDR2 SQIVND (reference sequence). Trimming shortened V by 10 bases and J by 6 bases, and 16 bases separated the two germline ends. The CDR3 totals 13 residues. CDR3 protein: CATLRELGQPQHF. In nucleotides, the CDR3 is TGTGCCACCCTCCGGGAATTGGGTCAGCCCCAGCATTTT.

This sequence joins TRBV10-3 and TRBJ1-2, with 7 positions matching TRBD1. V was pared by 8 bases and J by 4 bases, with 10 bases of the junction left unmatched. The CDR3 contains 14 residues. Germline V gene data show CDR1 as ENHRY and CDR2 as SYGVKD. CDR3 loop: CAIGQGGLSYGYTF. The CDR3 DNA sequence: TGTGCCATCGGGCAGGGGGGCCTCTCCTATGGCTACACCTTC.

Note on this clone: The junction and the germline gene differ at one end; a read error may be behind it. This chain joins TRBV4-1 and TRBJ1-1; perhaps TRBD1 as D (5 bases). CDR3 size: 14 residues. Germline V gene data show CDR1 as MGHRA and CDR2 as YSYEKL. Here the CDR3 DNA reads TGCGCCAGCAGTCAAGAGGGGCTGGACACTGAAGCTTTCTTT. The encoded protein is CASSQEGLDTEAFF.

The chain carries TRBV21-1 and TRBJ1-1; the table's D call of TRBD1 was not tested on the DNA. TRBV21-1 is an annotated pseudogene. The CDR3 runs 19 residues. CDR3 nucleotides: TGTGCCAGCAGCAAAGCGCAAGGGACAGGGGGTCCAGGGAACACTGAAGCTTTCTTT. It codes for CASSKAQGTGGPGNTEAFF.

V usage is TRBV5-1 and J usage is TRBJ2-1; D may be TRBD1 (5 bases). The germline CDR1 and CDR2 sequences are SGHRS and YFSETQ. V gave up 3 bases and J gave up 5 bases, with 15 bases separating them. There are 15 residues in the CDR3. CDR3 sequence (DNA): TGCGCCAGCAGCTGGGGTACGACAGTCAACAATGAGCAGTTCTTC. It codes for CASSWGTTVNNEQFF.